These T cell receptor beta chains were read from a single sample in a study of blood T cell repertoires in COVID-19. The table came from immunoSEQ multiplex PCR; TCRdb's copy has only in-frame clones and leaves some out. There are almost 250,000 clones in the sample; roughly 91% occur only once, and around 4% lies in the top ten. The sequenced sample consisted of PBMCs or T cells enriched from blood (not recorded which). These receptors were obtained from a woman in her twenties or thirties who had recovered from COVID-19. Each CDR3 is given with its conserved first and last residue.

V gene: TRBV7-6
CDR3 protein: CASSRSPSQGNGNGYTF

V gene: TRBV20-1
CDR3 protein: CSAHVRDEQFF

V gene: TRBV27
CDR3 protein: CASSPWTGDSNQPQHF

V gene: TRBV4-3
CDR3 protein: CASSQNTAGTGNGYTF

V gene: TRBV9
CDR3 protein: CASSVSPRSGELFF

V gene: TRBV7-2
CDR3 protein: CASSLAGLAEAFF

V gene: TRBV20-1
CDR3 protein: CSPSGADRLYNEQFF

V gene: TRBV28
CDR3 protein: CASRRVNPGQRHPLGYQPQHF

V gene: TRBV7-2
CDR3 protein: CASSLGPGGNEQFF

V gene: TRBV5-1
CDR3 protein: CASNLGEGRNTEAFF

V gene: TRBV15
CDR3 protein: CATSKNWDSPSDTQYF

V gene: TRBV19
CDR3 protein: CASSIGQGNEKLFF

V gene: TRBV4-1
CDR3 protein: CASSQIPAGVSVHQETQYF

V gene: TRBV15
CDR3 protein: CATSRDRGNTEAFF

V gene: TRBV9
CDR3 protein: CASSVGSGLAYHEQYF

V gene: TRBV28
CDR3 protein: CASQGFREAFF

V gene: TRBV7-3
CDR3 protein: CASSFVGQRTDTQYF

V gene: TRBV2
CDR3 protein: CASSTHTEAFF

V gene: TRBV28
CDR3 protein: CASSTVGEGLSTDTQYF

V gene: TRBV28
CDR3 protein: CASSPTRVSGNTIYF

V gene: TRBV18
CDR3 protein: CASGTRRDPSGNTIYF

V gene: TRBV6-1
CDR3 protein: CASSEVDRVNTEAFF